This T cell receptor beta chain originates from a study of T cells after yellow fever vaccination. About this clonotype: Antigen unknown.

Study-level findings and limits: Primary-vaccination clones mostly resurfaced post-booster (about 95% CD4, roughly 87% CD8).

The CDR3 runs 16 residues. V lost 5 bases, J lost 0 bases, and 14 bases lay in between. Germline V gives CDR1 DFQATT, CDR2 SNEGSKA (reference sequence). One entry per CDR3 protein, called by TCRdb with MiXCR from the 5' RACE reads. The repertoire holds 300,000 or so distinct CDR3 sequences, with roughly 13% as singletons. Specimen: CD4+ T cells sorted from PBMCs, collected 45 days after the yellow fever booster vaccination. The chain uses TRBV20-1 and TRBJ1-6, with D possibly matching TRBD1 (5 bases). The TCR comes from a man under 40 who received the YFV17D yellow fever vaccine. In DNA form, the CDR3 reads TGCAGTGCTTTTTCTGGGGCCTCCTCCTATAATTCACCCCTCCACTTT. This translates into CSAFSGASSYNSPLHF.